This T cell receptor beta chain emerged from a study of response to subunit inactivated influenza vaccine. This clonotype was observed at least ten times. Each CDR3 protein gets one entry after TCRdb re-called the RT-PCR reads with MiXCR. The data show a few hundred thousand distinct CDR3 sequences, around 15% seen once. Germline V gene data show CDR1 as LGHNA and CDR2 as YSLEER. The CDR3 is 15 amino acids. Trimming removed 1 base at V and 3 bases at J, with 10 bases between. The chain is built from TRBV4-3 and TRBJ2-1, with D perhaps TRBD2 (6 bases). This sequence was found in a man aged 50-59 years who received an inactivated influenza vaccine. The sequenced sample was PBMCs from blood, obtained 11 to 12 days after vaccination. The CDR3 region has the DNA TGCGCCAGCAGCCAAGGGCGGGGCCTCTACAATGAGCAGTTCTTC. Residues: CASSQGRGLYNEQFF.